The clone carrying this T cell receptor (beta chain) was detected many times. What it binds is not known. The sample comes from a study of glioma-infiltrating T cells. General observations from the study: Gliomas, especially low-grade, showed above-expected tissue-blood divergence; non-neoplastic patients showed below. CDR3 overlap between tissue and blood was very small.

The CDR3 extends over 11 amino acids. CDR1 is MNHEY, CDR2 SVGEGT, per germline. Deletions cut 7 bases from V and 3 bases from J, with 7 bases between. Using RNA template, CDR3s of TCR alpha and beta were amplified with iRepertoire arm-PCR. One-step reverse transcription and amplification started from about 100-400 ng of tissue mRNA or PBMC total RNA. A single record per CDR3 protein comes from TCRdb applying MiXCR to the multiplex PCR reads. The data hold approximately 120,000 distinct CDR3 sequences, with approximately 26% observed a single time. Material for sequencing was glioma tissue, nonneoplastic brain tissue, or PBMCs (not recorded which). The clonotype comes from a human donor with low-grade glioma or glioblastoma, undergoing nonglioma brain surgery, or in good health (not recorded which). V is TRBV6-2 or TRBV6-3 and J is TRBJ2-7; D not certain. DNA for the CDR3: TGTGCCAGCAAAAGAGACTACGAGCAGTACTTC. It specifies CASKRDYEQYF.